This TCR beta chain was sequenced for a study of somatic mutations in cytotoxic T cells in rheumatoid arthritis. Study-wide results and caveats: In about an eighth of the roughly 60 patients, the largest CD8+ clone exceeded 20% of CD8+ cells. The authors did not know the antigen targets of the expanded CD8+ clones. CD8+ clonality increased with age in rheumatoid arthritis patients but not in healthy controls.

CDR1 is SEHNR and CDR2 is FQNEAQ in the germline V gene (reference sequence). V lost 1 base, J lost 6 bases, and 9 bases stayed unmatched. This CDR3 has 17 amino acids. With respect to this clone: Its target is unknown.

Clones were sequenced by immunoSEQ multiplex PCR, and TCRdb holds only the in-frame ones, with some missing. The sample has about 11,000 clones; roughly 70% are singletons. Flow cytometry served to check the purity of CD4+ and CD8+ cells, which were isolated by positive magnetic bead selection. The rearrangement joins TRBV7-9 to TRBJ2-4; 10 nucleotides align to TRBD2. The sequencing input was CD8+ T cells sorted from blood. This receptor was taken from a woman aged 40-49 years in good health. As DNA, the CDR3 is TGTGCCAGCAGCTTAGGGAGGGCTAGCGGGAGCCTAAACATTCAGTACTTC. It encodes CASSLGRASGSLNIQYF.